This TCR beta chain was sequenced in a study of beta chain features in type 1 diabetes. Every isolated RNA sample was fully reverse transcribed, so sequencing captured expressed TCRB transcripts. TCRdb keeps only in-frame clones here, not all; method: immunoSEQ multiplex PCR. The data show roughly 300,000 clones, 9.3% seen once. Notes on this clone: Its specificity is not known.

CD45RO/CCR7/CD25/CD127/CD95/CD27 sorting isolated CD4+ naive, central memory, regulatory and stem cell-like memory cells. General study results and limits: All four CD4+ subsets from Type 1 diabetes patients carried moderately but significantly shorter TCRB CDR3s. Naive, central memory and Treg TCRB repertoires seemed to resemble each other more closely in patients than they did in healthy donors.

The CDR3 consists of 11 residues. V shed 6 bases and J shed 8 bases, with 12 bases lying between them. Germline V CDR1 and CDR2: DFQATT, SNEGSKA (reference sequence). The sample comprised central memory CD4+ T cells from blood. The chain combines TRBV20-1 with TRBJ2-3; D not resolved. The origin of this receptor is a young man with type 1 diabetes. CDR3 amino acids: CSAPSSGTQYF. DNA for the CDR3: TGCAGTGCCCCGAGCTCGGGTACGCAGTATTTT.